The 22 T cell receptor beta chains reported below all come from one sample, sequenced in a study of OX40 agonist ivuxolimab in advanced cancers. Sequencing used immunoSEQ multiplex PCR; TCRdb keeps in-frame clones, though not all of them. This table holds about 68,000 clones, around four fifths found once. Sequencing was performed on CD4+ or CD8+ T cells sorted from blood, taken in a trial of the OX40 agonist ivuxolimab. The receptor source for this set is an adult with an advanced solid tumor such as melanoma, head and neck, liver or kidney cancer.

This clone was observed once. V usage is TRBV5-6 and J usage is TRBJ1-3, with D unresolved. Germline CDR1 and CDR2: SGHDT and YYEEEE. Trimming took off 0 bases at V and 5 bases at J, with 12 bases between the two ends. This CDR3 has 15 amino acids. Here the CDR3 reads CASSLDGRLRNTIYF. Here the CDR3 DNA reads TGTGCCAGCAGCTTGGATGGGAGGTTAAGAAACACCATATATTTT.

V usage is TRBV5-4 and J usage is TRBJ1-2; 8 bases are a match to TRBD1. Germline assignment: CDR1 SGHNT and CDR2 YYREEE (reference sequence). The CDR3 contains 15 residues. V shed 1 base, J shed 0 bases, and the junction held 2 bases outside the gene matches. The CDR3 DNA sequence: TGTGCCAGCAGCTTGCAGGGGGCGTCTAACTATGGCTACACCTTC. It yields the protein CASSLQGASNYGYTF.

V and J are TRBV18 and TRBJ1-2, with D unresolved. Germline assignment: CDR1 KGHSH and CDR2 LQKENI. The CDR3 runs 11 residues. The V end was cut by 4 bases, the J end by 6 bases, with 6 bases between. The CDR3 region is CASSHKDGYTF. CDR3 nucleotide sequence: TGTGCCAGCTCACATAAGGATGGCTACACCTTC.

CDR3 sequence (DNA): TGTGCCAGTCTACCCTCCGCGAACACCGGGGAGCTGTTTTTT. Translation: CASLPSANTGELFF. The rearrangement links TRBV19 to TRBJ2-2, with D unresolved. Per germline, CDR1 LNHDA and CDR2 SQIVND (reference sequence). V gave up 8 bases and J gave up 0 bases, with 10 bases separating them. This CDR3 spans 14 amino acids.

This rearrangement joins TRBV21-1 to TRBJ2-1; TRBD2 reflects the table's D call only, with no check against the DNA. TRBV21-1 counts as a pseudogene. The CDR3 length is 16 residues. In DNA, the CDR3 is TGTGCCAGCAGCAAACCAACGAGCGGACCGACCGGGGAGCAGTTCTTC. Residues: CASSKPTSGPTGEQFF.

J is TRBJ1-2 and V is TRBV19, with TRBD1 matching over 9 bases. The V and J ends lost 5 bases and 8 bases, in that order; junction bases with no gene match: 12. Germline V gives CDR1 LNHDA, CDR2 SQIVND (reference sequence). The CDR3 consists of 15 residues. CDR3 coding DNA: TGTGCCAGTAGTGGCAGGGGGGACAGGGCCACCGGCTACACCTTC. This codes for CASSGRGDRATGYTF. The full variable domain, its missing parts supplied by reference TRBV19 and TRBJ1-2, is DGGITQSPKYLFRKEGQNVTLSCEQNLNHDAMYWYRQDPGQGLRLIYYSQIVNDFQKGDIAEGYSVSREKKESFPLTVTSAQKNPTAFYLCASSGRGDRATGYTFGSGTRLTVV.

The chain carries TRBV4-3 and TRBJ1-1; the D gene is possibly TRBD1 (6 bases). Germline V gene sequence: CDR1 LGHNA, CDR2 YSLEER. With 3 bases removed from V and 7 bases from J, the gap between germline ends came to 12 bases. The CDR3 contains 13 residues. The CDR3 spells CASSHLRGDEAFF. The CDR3 DNA follows: TGCGCCAGCAGCCACCTAAGGGGGGATGAAGCTTTCTTT.

The DNA for the CDR3 is TGTGCCACCAGCGGGGGACTAGCGGGGAGGGAGCAGTACGTC. Translated: CATSGGLAGREQYV. This chain joins TRBV15 and TRBJ2-7, with 13 bases aligning to TRBD2. The V and J ends lost 5 bases and 7 bases, in that order; junction bases with no gene match: 5. Germline-derived CDR1 and CDR2 are LNHNV and YYDKDF (reference sequence). CDR3 length equals 14 residues.

The J gene is TRBJ2-5, the V gene TRBV19; D unresolved. V was trimmed by 4 bases and J by 1 base, leaving 4 bases between them. This CDR3 comprises 12 residues. Germline lookup yields CDR1 LNHDA and CDR2 SQIVND (reference sequence). CDR3 residues: CASSKAQETQYF. The CDR3 DNA is TGTGCCAGTAGTAAGGCCCAAGAGACCCAGTACTTC.

The V gene is TRBV7-2, the J gene TRBJ2-3; D is unresolved. CDR1 SGHTA and CDR2 FQGNSA come from the germline V gene. V lost 7 bases, J lost 1 base, and 12 bases lay in between. This CDR3 is 14 amino acids long. The CDR3 coding sequence is TGTGCCAGCACCCCCTCGCCAGGCACAGATACGCAGTATTTT. It codes for CASTPSPGTDTQYF.

The chain has TRBV27 and TRBJ1-3; 9 nucleotides line up with TRBD1. The CDR3 spans 16 residues. Germline assignment: CDR1 MNHEY and CDR2 SMNVEV (reference sequence). V shed 5 bases and J 0 bases; nucleotides not matched to a gene: 5. The CDR3 region has the DNA TGTGCCAGCAGTACCACAGGGGGCGTCTCTGGAAACACCATATATTTT. Translation gives CASSTTGGVSGNTIYF.

This clone was counted between two and nine times. The chain recombines TRBV6-1 with TRBJ2-5; D unclear. The germline V gene has CDR1 MNHNS and CDR2 SASEGT. This CDR3 is 15 amino acids long. V was clipped by 3 bases and J by 1 base, with 12 bases between them. The CDR3 reads CASSETSTLQETQYF. The CDR3 nucleotides are TGTGCCAGCAGTGAGACGAGCACCCTCCAAGAGACCCAGTACTTC.

This clone has more than one count but fewer than ten. This chain connects TRBV2 to TRBJ2-7, with 7 bases lining up with TRBD2. Looked up from germline, CDR1 is SNHLY and CDR2 is FYNNEI. The CDR3 runs to 15 residues. V was pared by 3 bases and J by 0 bases, with 5 bases of the junction left unmatched. As DNA, the CDR3 is TGTGCCAGCAGTGAGTCTAGCGGCCTCTCCTACGAGCAGTACTTC. The encoded protein is CASSESSGLSYEQYF.

V gene TRBV6-1 combines with J gene TRBJ1-3, with no clear D. The germline V gene encodes CDR1 MNHNS and CDR2 SASEGT. The CDR3 length is 15 residues. The germline V and J ends were trimmed by 1 base and 0 bases, with 7 bases remaining between them. CDR3 sequence reads: CASSEGFTSGNTIYF. Written as DNA, the CDR3 is TGTGCCAGCAGTGAAGGCTTTACCTCTGGAAACACCATATATTTT.

J is TRBJ1-2 and V is TRBV29-1, with TRBD1 as a possible D gene (6 bases). This CDR3 has 14 amino acids. Trimming removed 1 base from V and 4 bases from J, with 13 bases in between. The germline V gene has CDR1 SQVTM and CDR2 ANQGSEA. CDR3 protein: CSVEASGTRYGYTF. The CDR3 nucleotides are TGCAGCGTTGAAGCATCCGGGACACGCTATGGCTACACCTTC.

V usage is TRBV11-2 and J usage is TRBJ2-1; 7 bases line up with TRBD2. CDR3 length: 16 residues. V shed 5 bases, J shed 1 base, and the junction held 8 bases outside the gene matches. Germline V gene sequence: CDR1 SGHAT, CDR2 FQNNGV. CDR3 in amino acids: CASSPRLAASYNEQFF. Here the CDR3 DNA reads TGTGCCAGCAGCCCTAGACTAGCCGCTTCCTACAATGAGCAGTTCTTC.

This clone was picked up a small number of times. The chain carries TRBV4-1 and TRBJ1-2; D gene uncertain. Trimming removed 5 bases from V and 4 bases from J, with 17 bases in between. CDR3 length equals 15 residues. Germline CDR1 is MGHRA and CDR2 is YSYEKL. The CDR3 is CASSSPPQEIYGYTF. CDR3 nucleotides: TGCGCCAGCAGCTCCCCCCCTCAAGAAATCTATGGCTACACCTTC.

CDR3: CASSFRWADEQFF. For the CDR3, the DNA is TGTGCCAGCAGTTTTAGGTGGGCCGATGAGCAGTTCTTC. V and J are TRBV6-5 and TRBJ2-1; D is ambiguous. The V and J ends lost 4 bases and 8 bases respectively, with 12 bases between them. This CDR3 has 13 amino acids. CDR1 and CDR2 from the germline V gene are MNHEY and SVGAGI.

This clone was picked up one time. The rearrangement joins TRBV5-1 to TRBJ2-1; 10 bases match TRBD1. V shed 5 bases and J 7 bases; nucleotides not matched to a gene: 9. The CDR3 covers 15 residues. Looked up from germline, CDR1 is SGHRS and CDR2 is YFSETQ. The chain's CDR3 is CASRAGQGRINEQFF. The CDR3 coding sequence is TGCGCCAGCAGGGCGGGACAGGGGAGAATAAATGAGCAGTTCTTC.

The chain carries TRBV11-1 and TRBJ2-5; tentatively, D is TRBD1 (6 bases). Germline V gives CDR1 SGHAT, CDR2 FQDESV (reference sequence). The length of the CDR3 is 13 residues. With 6 bases removed from V and 6 bases from J, the gap between germline ends came to 14 bases. The CDR3 nucleotides are TGTGCCAGCAGATTGACTGGGACACAGACCCAGTACTTC. As protein: CASRLTGTQTQYF.

This sequence joins TRBV7-9 and TRBJ1-2, with 8 bases lining up with TRBD1. The J segment lost 4 bases and the V segment lost 9 bases, leaving 1 base of the junction unmatched. Germline V lookup: CDR1 SEHNR, CDR2 FQNEAQ (reference sequence). The CDR3 runs to 11 residues. The CDR3 DNA reads TGTGCCAGACAGGGGGGCTATGGCTACACCTTC. The encoded protein is CARQGGYGYTF. Complete variable domain (other parts from reference TRBV7-9 and TRBJ1-2): DTGVSQNPRHKITKRGQNVTFRCDPISEHNRLYWYRQTLGQGPEFLTYFQNEAQLEKSRLLSDRFSAERPKGSFSTLEIQRTEQGDSAMYLCARQGGYGYTFGSGTRLTVV.

This chain joins TRBV30 and TRBJ2-1, with D possibly TRBD2 on 6 matching bases. With 3 bases removed from V and 2 bases from J, the gap between germline ends came to 20 bases. Germline V lookup: CDR1 GTSNPN, CDR2 SVGIG (reference sequence). The CDR3 is 17 residues long. The CDR3 region is CAWRISAGKRAYNEQFF. The CDR3 DNA reads TGTGCCTGGAGGATATCGGCGGGAAAACGGGCCTACAATGAGCAGTTCTTC. Using reference TRBV30 and TRBJ2-1 for the parts outside the CDR3, the full variable domain is SQTIHQWPATLVQPVGSPLSLECTVEGTSNPNLYWYRQAAGRGLQLLFYSVGIGQISSEVPQNLSASRPQDRQFILSSKKLLLSDSGFYLCAWRISAGKRAYNEQFFGPGTRLTVL.